The 17 T cell receptor beta chains given below trace back to one sample, sequenced in a study of shared clonotypes between healthy human individuals. The assay was immunoSEQ multiplex PCR, and TCRdb's table has in-frame clones only and misses some. The data show around 1.5 million clones, with approximately 98% seen just once and roughly 0.4% held by the top ten. The sample was naive CD4+ T cells sorted from blood. Subset: CD45RA+ positively selected. These receptor sequences come from a man younger than 45 in good health.

This chain connects TRBV9 to TRBJ2-1, with D uncertain. Looked up from germline, CDR1 is SGDLS and CDR2 is YYNGEE. The CDR3 consists of 17 residues. Trimming removed 2 bases at V and 0 bases at J, with 15 bases between. The CDR3 protein is CASSVIMGLSSYNEQFF. For the CDR3, the DNA is TGTGCCAGCAGCGTGATAATGGGTCTGAGCTCCTACAATGAGCAGTTCTTC.

The V and J genes are TRBV7-9 and TRBJ2-7; 9 nucleotides agree with TRBD1. The CDR3 length is 13 residues. Losses at the gene ends were 10 bases for V and 2 bases for J; bases not matched to a gene: 6. Looked up from germline, CDR1 is SEHNR and CDR2 is FQNEAQ (reference sequence). CDR3 DNA sequence: TGTGCCACCGACGGACAGGGGCCCTACGAGCAGTACTTC. It is translated as CATDGQGPYEQYF.

The chain uses TRBV28 and TRBJ2-7, with 11 bases matching TRBD2. V dropped 4 bases and J dropped 3; count of bases not matched to a gene: 5. Germline CDR1 MDHEN, CDR2 SYDVKM. The CDR3 covers 15 residues. The CDR3: CASSSLAGGDYEQYF. As DNA, the CDR3 is TGTGCCAGCAGTTCCTTAGCGGGAGGGGACTACGAGCAGTACTTC.

The chain joins TRBV30 to TRBJ1-2; a possible D gene is TRBD1 (5 bases). The CDR3 consists of 15 residues. Trimming stripped 2 bases from V and 3 bases from J, with 16 bases between. The germline gives CDR1 GTSNPN, CDR2 SVGIG (reference sequence). The CDR3 bases are TGTGCCTGGAGTAACCGGGGCCTGCCCCACTATGGCTACACCTTC. This sequence encodes CAWSNRGLPHYGYTF. The whole variable domain, remainder taken from reference TRBV30 and TRBJ1-2, is SQTIHQWPATLVQPVGSPLSLECTVEGTSNPNLYWYRQAAGRGLQLLFYSVGIGQISSEVPQNLSASRPQDRQFILSSKKLLLSDSGFYLCAWSNRGLPHYGYTFGSGTRLTVV.

The gene calls are TRBV6-1 and TRBJ1-2; D gene ambiguous. Germline V gene sequence: CDR1 MNHNS, CDR2 SASEGT. The CDR3 totals 14 residues. The V gene lost 0 bases and the J gene lost 8 bases, with 13 bases spanning the gap. The CDR3 reads CASSEAGGGRGYTF. DNA for the CDR3: TGTGCCAGCAGTGAAGCAGGCGGAGGGAGAGGCTACACCTTC.

This clone came up once. This sequence joins TRBV4-1 and TRBJ2-7; 9 bases map to TRBD2. The CDR3 length is 15 residues. Unmatched junction bases numbered 4, after V lost 0 bases and J lost 4 bases. CDR1 MGHRA and CDR2 YSYEKL come from the germline V gene. The CDR3: CASSQDRLAVYEQYF. The CDR3 DNA sequence: TGCGCCAGCAGCCAAGACCGACTAGCGGTTTACGAGCAGTACTTC.

J is TRBJ2-5 and V is TRBV29-1; TRBD2 aligns across 7 bases. CDR1 SQVTM and CDR2 ANQGSEA come from the germline V gene. After removal of 6 bases from V and 1 base from J, the junction contained 2 bases not matched to a gene. This CDR3 has 12 residues. CDR3 amino acids: CSVRLAQETQYF. The CDR3 coding sequence is TGCAGCGTCCGACTAGCCCAAGAGACCCAGTACTTC.

The count of this clone is one. V is TRBV9 and J is TRBJ2-7; TRBD2 matches 9 bases. The CDR3 has 14 residues. V trimming: 2 bases; J trimming: 6 bases; junction bases outside the gene matches: 6. CDR1 SGDLS and CDR2 YYNGEE come from the germline V gene. The CDR3, as DNA: TGTGCCAGCAGCGTTAGCGGGAGTCTCTCCGAGCAGTACTTC. Protein product: CASSVSGSLSEQYF.

This clone is a singleton in its sample. This chain joins TRBV13 and TRBJ2-4; 10 bases fit TRBD1. J gave up 4 bases and V 5 bases, and 2 bases lay outside the gene matches. The CDR3 sequence is 14 residues long. The germline V gene encodes CDR1 PRHDT and CDR2 FYEKMQ (reference sequence). This CDR3 is CASSRDRGKNIQYF. CDR3 sequence (DNA): TGTGCCAGCAGCCGGGACAGGGGTAAAAACATTCAGTACTTC.

This chain joins TRBV6-6 and TRBJ2-2; TRBD1 is a possible D gene (6 bases). This CDR3 is built from 15 residues. Germline assignment: CDR1 MNHNY and CDR2 SVGAGI (reference sequence). The V end was cut by 5 bases, the J end by 3 bases, with 13 bases between. The CDR3 protein is CASSTGIFHTGELFF. CDR3 in DNA: TGTGCCAGCAGTACAGGGATCTTCCACACCGGGGAGCTGTTTTTT.

Comment on this clone: The sample contains more than one DNA sequence encoding this CDR3. The chain employs TRBV19 and TRBJ2-3; D not resolved. Between the trimmed V and J ends, which lost 1 base and 1 base, there was a span of 3 bases. CDR1 and CDR2 from the germline V gene are LNHDA and SQIVND (reference sequence). The CDR3 is 13 residues long. CDR3 bases: TGTGCCAGTAGTATAGGGGGCACAGATACGCAGTATTTT. Its translation is CASSIGGTDTQYF.

This chain links TRBV14 with TRBJ2-2, with 7 bases lining up with TRBD1. Germline CDR1 and CDR2: SGHDN and FVKESK. The CDR3 extends over 16 amino acids. The junction had 14 bases not matched to a gene; V was cut back by 8 bases and J by 5 bases. DNA of the CDR3: TGTGCCAGCTCTCGTCTTTCAGGGGGAAAGACCGGGGAGCTGTTTTTT. Its protein is CASSRLSGGKTGELFF.

Details on this clone: Within the sample, other DNA sequences also encode this same CDR3. The V gene is TRBV29-1, the J gene TRBJ2-3; the D gene is possibly TRBD2 (6 bases). The CDR3 extends over 13 amino acids. Germline CDR1 reads SQVTM; CDR2 reads ANQGSEA. Trimming shortened V by 1 base and J by 2 bases, and 7 bases separated the two germline ends. The CDR3 bases are TGCAGCGTTGAAGGGAGGGCCACAGATACGCAGTATTTT. Translating it yields CSVEGRATDTQYF.

This chain uses TRBV5-1 with TRBJ2-2; tentative D call: TRBD1 (5 bases). Germline CDR1 and CDR2: SGHRS and YFSETQ. Trimming removed 7 bases at V and 2 bases at J, with 15 bases between. The CDR3 extends over 15 amino acids. The CDR3, as DNA: TGCGCCAGCTCGGGTGGGGCAGACAACACCGGGGAGCTGTTTTTT. Translation gives CASSGGADNTGELFF.

V gene TRBV29-1 combines with J gene TRBJ1-2; weak D call: TRBD1 (5 bases). CDR3 length equals 12 residues. Between the trimmed V and J ends, which lost 4 bases and 8 bases, there was a span of 14 bases. Germline CDR1 is SQVTM and CDR2 is ANQGSEA. The CDR3 loop is CSVGAGELGYTF. In DNA, the CDR3 is TGCAGCGTTGGGGCGGGGGAGTTGGGCTACACCTTC.

Note on this clone: Other DNA sequences of this sample code for an identical CDR3. The chain carries TRBV7-9 and TRBJ2-5; D remains unclear. The CDR3 totals 11 residues. In germline, CDR1 is SEHNR, CDR2 FQNEAQ (reference sequence). With 5 bases removed from V and 1 base from J, the gap between germline ends came to 2 bases. CDR3: CASSLQETQYF. Here the CDR3 DNA reads TGTGCCAGCAGCCTCCAAGAGACCCAGTACTTC.

The rearrangement uses TRBV7-7 and TRBJ2-3; TRBD2 aligns across 7 bases. This CDR3 contains 11 residues. The V and J ends lost 5 bases and 11 bases, in that order; junction bases with no gene match: 4. CDR1 is SSHAT and CDR2 is FNYEAQ in the germline V gene (reference sequence). Here the CDR3 DNA reads TGTGCCAGCAGCCTGGGGGGGAAGCAGTATTTT. Translating gives CASSLGGKQYF.